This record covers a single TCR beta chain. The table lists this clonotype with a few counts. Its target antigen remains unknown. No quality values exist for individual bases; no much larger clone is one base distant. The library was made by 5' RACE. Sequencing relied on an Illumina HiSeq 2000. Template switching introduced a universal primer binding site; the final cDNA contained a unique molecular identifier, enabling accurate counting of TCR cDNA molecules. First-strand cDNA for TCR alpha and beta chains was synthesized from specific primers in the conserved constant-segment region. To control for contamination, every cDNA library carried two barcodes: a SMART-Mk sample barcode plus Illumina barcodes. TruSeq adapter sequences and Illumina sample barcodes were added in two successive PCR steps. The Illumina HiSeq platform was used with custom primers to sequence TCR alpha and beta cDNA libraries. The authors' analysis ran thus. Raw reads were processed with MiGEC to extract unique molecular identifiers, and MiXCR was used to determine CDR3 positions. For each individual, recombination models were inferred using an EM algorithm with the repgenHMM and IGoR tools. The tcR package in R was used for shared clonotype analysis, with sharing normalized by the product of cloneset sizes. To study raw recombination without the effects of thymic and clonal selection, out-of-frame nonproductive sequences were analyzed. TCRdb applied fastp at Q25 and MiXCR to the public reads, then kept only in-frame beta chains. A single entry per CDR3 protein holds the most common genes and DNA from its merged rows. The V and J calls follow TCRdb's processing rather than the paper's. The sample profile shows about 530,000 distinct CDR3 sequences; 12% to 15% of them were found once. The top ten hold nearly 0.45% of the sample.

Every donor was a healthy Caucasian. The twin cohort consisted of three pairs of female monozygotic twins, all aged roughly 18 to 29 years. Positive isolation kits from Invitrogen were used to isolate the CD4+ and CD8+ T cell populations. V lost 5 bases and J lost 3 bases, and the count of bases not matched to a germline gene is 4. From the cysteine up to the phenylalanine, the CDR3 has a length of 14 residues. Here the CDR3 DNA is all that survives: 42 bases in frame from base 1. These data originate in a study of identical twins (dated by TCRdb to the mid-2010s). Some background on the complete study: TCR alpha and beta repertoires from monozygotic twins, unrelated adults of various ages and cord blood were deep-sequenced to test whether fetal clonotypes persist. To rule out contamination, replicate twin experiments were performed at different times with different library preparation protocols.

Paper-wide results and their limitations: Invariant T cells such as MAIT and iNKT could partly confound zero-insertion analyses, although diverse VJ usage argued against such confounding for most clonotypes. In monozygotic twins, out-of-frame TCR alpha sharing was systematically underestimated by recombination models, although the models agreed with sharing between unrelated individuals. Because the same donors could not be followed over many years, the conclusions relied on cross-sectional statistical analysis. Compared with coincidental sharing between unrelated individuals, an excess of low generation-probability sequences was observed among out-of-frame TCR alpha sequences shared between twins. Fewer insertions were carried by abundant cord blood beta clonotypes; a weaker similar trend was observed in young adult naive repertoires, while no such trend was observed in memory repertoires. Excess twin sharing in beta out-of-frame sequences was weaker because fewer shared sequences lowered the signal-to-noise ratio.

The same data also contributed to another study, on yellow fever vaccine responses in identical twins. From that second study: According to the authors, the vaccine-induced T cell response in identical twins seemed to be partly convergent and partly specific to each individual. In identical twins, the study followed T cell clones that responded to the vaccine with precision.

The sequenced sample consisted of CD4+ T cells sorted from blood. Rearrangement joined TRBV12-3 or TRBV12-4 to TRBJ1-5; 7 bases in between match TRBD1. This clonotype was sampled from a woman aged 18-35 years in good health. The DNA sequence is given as TGTGCCAGCAGTAAACAGGGGCTCAATCAGCCCCAGCATTTT. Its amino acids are CASSKQGLNQPQHF.